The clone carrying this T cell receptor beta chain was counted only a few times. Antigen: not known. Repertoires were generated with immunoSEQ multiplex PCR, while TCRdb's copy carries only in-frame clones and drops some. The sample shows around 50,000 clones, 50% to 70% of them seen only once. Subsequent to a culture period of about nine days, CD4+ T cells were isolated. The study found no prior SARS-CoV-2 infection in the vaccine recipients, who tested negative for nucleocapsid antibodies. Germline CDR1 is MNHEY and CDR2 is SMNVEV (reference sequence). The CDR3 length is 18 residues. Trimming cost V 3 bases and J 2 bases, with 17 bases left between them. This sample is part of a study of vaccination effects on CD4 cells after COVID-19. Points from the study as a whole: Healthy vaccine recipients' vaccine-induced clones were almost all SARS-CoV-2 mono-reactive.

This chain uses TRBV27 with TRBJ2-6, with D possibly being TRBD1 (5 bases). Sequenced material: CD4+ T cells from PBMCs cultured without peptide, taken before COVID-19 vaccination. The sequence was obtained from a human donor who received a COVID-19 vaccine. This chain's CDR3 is CASSFWAGKAPGANVLTF. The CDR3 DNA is TGTGCCAGCAGTTTTTGGGCAGGGAAGGCACCTGGGGCCAACGTCCTGACTTTC.